This T cell receptor (beta chain) was recorded in a study of blood T cell repertoires in COVID-19. Background on the study: From the United States, Italy and Spain came samples of acute and convalescent COVID-19. T cells, B-cell-depleted T cells, or PBMCs provided the cDNA or gDNA that served as material.

The germline V and J ends were trimmed by 5 bases and 0 bases, with 17 bases remaining between them. The CDR3 totals 18 residues. The germline CDR1 and CDR2 sequences are SEHNR and FQNEAQ (reference sequence). Authors' analysis steps: Reference gene primer amplification in the assay estimated nucleated cell counts. Assay used: immunoSEQ multiplex PCR; TCRdb lists only in-frame clones, some missing. That table supplies the V and J calls and clone size; D and trimming were determined from the DNA. Of some 250,000 clones detected, over 80% appear once; the ten largest clones hold roughly 30%. Sequenced material: peripheral blood. The sequence derives from a man between 40 and 49 years old with acute or convalescent COVID-19. The chain carries TRBV7-9 and TRBJ1-6, with D possibly matching TRBD1 (5 bases). The CDR3 loop is CASSGGVLESSYNSPLHF. DNA of the CDR3: TGTGCCAGCAGCGGGGGGGTTTTGGAGAGCTCCTATAATTCACCCCTCCACTTT.